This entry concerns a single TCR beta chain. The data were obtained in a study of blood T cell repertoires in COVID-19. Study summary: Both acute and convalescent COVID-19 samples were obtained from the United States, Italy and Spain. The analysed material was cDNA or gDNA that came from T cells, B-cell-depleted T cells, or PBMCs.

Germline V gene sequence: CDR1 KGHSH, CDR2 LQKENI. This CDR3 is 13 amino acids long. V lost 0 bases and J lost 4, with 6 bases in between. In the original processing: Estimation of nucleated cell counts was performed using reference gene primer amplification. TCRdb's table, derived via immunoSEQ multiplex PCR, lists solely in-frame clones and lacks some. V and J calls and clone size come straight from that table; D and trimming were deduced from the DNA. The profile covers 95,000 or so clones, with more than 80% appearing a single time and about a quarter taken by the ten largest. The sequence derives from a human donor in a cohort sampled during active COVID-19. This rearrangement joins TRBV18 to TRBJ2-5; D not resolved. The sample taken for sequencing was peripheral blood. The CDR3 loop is CASSPPVAETQYF. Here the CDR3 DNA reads TGTGCCAGCTCACCACCGGTAGCAGAGACCCAGTACTTC.